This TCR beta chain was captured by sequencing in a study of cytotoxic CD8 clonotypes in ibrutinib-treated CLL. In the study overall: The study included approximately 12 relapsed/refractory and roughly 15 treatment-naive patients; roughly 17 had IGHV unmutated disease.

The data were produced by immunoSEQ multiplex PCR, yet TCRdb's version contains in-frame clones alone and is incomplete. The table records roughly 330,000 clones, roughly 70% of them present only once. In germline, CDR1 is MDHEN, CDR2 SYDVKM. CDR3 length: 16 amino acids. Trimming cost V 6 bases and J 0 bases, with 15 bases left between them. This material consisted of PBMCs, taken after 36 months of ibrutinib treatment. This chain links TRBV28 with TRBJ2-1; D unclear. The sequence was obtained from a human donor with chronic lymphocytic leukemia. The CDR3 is CASSHVGRSSYNEQFF. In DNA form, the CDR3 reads TGTGCCAGCAGCCACGTTGGCAGGAGCTCCTACAATGAGCAGTTCTTC.